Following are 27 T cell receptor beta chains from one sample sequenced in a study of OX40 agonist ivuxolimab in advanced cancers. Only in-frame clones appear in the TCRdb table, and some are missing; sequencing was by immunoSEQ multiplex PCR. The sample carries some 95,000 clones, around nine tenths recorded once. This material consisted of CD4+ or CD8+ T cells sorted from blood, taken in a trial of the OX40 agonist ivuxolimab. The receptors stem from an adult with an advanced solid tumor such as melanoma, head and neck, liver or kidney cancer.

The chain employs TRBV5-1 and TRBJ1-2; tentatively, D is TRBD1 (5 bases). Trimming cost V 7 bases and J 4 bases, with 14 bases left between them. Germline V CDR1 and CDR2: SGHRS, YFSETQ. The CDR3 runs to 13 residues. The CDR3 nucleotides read TGCGCCAGCGCAGGGAGCGGGGGCTATGGCTACACCTTC. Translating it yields CASAGSGGYGYTF.

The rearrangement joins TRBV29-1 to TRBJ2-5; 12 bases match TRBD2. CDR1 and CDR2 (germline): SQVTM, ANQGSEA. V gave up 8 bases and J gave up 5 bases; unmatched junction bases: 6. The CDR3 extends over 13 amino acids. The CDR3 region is CSTTSGGMETQYF. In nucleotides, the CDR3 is TGCAGCACAACTAGCGGGGGGATGGAGACCCAGTACTTC.

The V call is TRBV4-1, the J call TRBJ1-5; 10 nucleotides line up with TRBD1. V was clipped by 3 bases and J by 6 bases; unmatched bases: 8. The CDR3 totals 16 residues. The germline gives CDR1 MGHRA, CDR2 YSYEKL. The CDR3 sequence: CASSQGQGRGRQPQHF. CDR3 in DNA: TGCGCCAGCAGCCAGGGACAGGGGAGGGGACGTCAGCCCCAGCATTTT.

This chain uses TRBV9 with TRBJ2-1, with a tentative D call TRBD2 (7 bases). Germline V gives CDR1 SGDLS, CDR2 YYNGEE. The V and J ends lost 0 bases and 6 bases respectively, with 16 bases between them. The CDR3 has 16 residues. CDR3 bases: TGTGCCAGCAGCGTAGGAGGGGGGGGGCCCCGCAATGAGCAGTTCTTC. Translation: CASSVGGGGPRNEQFF.

The CDR3 reads CASSLWGGGTDTQYF. For the CDR3, the DNA is TGTGCCAGCAGTCTCTGGGGGGGCGGGACAGATACGCAGTATTTT. V is TRBV27 and J is TRBJ2-3; a weak D match, TRBD2 (7 bases). CDR1 is MNHEY and CDR2 is SMNVEV in the germline V gene (reference sequence). The CDR3 covers 15 residues. V was trimmed by 5 bases and J by 3 bases, leaving 15 bases between them.

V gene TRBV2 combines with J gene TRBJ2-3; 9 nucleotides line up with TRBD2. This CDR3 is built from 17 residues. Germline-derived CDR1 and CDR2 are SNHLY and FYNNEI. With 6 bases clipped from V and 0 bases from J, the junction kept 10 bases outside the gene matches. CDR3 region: CASRSVAGGPSTDTQYF. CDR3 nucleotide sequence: TGTGCCAGCAGGTCCGTTGCGGGGGGGCCGAGCACAGATACGCAGTATTTT.

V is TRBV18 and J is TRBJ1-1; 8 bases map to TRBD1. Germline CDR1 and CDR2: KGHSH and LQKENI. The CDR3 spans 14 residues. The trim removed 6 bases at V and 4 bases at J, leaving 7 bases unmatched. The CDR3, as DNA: TGTGCCAGCTCCATTAGAACAGGGGGCACTGAAGCTTTCTTT. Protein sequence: CASSIRTGGTEAFF.

The CDR3 protein is CSAPSGDTQYF. The CDR3 DNA is TGCAGTGCTCCCAGTGGAGATACGCAGTATTTT. J is TRBJ2-3 and V is TRBV20-1; no clear D gene. The CDR3 has 11 amino acids. V was pared by 5 bases and J by 5 bases, with 8 bases between. Germline CDR1 and CDR2: DFQATT and SNEGSKA (reference sequence).

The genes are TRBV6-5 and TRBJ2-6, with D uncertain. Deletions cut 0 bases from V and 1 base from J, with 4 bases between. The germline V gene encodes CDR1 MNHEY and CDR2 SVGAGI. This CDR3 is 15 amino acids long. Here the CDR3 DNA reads TGTGCCAGCAGTTACTCTCAATCTGGGGCCAACGTCCTGACTTTC. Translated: CASSYSQSGANVLTF.

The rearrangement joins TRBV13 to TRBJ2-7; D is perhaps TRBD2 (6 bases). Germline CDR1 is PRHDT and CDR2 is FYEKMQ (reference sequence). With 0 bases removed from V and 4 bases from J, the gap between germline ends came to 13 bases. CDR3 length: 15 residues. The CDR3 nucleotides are TGTGCCAGCAGCTTAGGCCGGGAGTCAATGTACGAGCAGTACTTC. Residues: CASSLGRESMYEQYF.

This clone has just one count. CDR3 nucleotide sequence: TGTGCCAGTAGCCCCGTCGACATAACCTACGAGCAGTACTTC. Translation gives CASSPVDITYEQYF. The chain employs TRBV19 and TRBJ2-7; no firm D call. In germline, CDR1 is LNHDA, CDR2 SQIVND (reference sequence). There are 14 residues in the CDR3. Trimming left V 6 bases short and J 2 bases short, with 14 bases between.

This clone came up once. CDR3 coding DNA: TGTGCCAGCAGCCATCCGGGCTCCCGAAGCCATCAAGAGACCCAGTACTTC. Protein: CASSHPGSRSHQETQYF. The V call is TRBV4-2, the J call TRBJ2-5; D not resolved. The germline V and J ends were trimmed by 3 bases and 2 bases, with 19 bases remaining between them. Germline values: CDR1 LGHNA, CDR2 YNFKEQ. The CDR3 is 17 amino acids.

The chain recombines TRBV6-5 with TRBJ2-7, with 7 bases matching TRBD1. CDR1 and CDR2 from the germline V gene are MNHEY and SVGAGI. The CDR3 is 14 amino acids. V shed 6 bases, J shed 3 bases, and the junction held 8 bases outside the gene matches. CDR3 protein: CASSLTGNFYEQYF. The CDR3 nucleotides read TGTGCCAGCAGCTTGACAGGGAATTTCTACGAGCAGTACTTC.

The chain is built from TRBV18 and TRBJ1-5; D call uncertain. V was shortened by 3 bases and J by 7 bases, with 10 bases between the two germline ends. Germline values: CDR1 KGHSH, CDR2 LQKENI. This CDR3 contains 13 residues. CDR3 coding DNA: TGTGCCAGCTCACCGACCTCGGGGCAGCCCCAGCATTTT. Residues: CASSPTSGQPQHF. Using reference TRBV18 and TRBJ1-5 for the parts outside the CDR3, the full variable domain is NAGVMQNPRHLVRRRGQEARLRCSPMKGHSHVYWYRQLPEEGLKFMVYLQKENIIDESGMPKERFSAEFPKEGPSILRIQQVVRGDSAAYFCASSPTSGQPQHFGDGTRLSIL.

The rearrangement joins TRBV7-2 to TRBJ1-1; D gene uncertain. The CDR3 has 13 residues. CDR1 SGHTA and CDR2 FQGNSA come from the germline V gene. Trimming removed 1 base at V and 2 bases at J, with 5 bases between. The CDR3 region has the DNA TGTGCCAGCAGCTTAGGCTCCAACACTGAAGCTTTCTTT. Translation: CASSLGSNTEAFF. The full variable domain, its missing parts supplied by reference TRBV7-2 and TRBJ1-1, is GAGVSQSPSNKVTEKGKDVELRCDPISGHTALYWYRQSLGQGLEFLIYFQGNSAPDKSGLPSDRFSAERTGGSVSTLTIQRTQQEDSAVYLCASSLGSNTEAFFGQGTRLTVV.

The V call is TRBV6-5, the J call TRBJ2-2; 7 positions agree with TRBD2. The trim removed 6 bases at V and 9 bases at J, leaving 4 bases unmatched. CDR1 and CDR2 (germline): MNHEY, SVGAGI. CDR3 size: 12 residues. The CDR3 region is CASRGGVRELFF. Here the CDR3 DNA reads TGTGCCAGCAGGGGGGGGGTAAGGGAGCTGTTTTTT.

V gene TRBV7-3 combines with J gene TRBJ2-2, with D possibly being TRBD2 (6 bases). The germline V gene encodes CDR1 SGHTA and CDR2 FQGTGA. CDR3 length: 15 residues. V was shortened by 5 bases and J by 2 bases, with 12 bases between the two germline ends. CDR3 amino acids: CASSLAGPNTGELFF. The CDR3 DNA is TGTGCCAGCAGCCTGGCGGGACCCAACACCGGGGAGCTGTTTTTT.

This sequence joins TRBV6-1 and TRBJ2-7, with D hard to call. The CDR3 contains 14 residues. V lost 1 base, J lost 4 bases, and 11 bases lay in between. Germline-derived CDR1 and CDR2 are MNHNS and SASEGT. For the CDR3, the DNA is TGTGCCAGCAGTGAAGAGGCAGGTTCTTACGAGCAGTACTTC. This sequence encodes CASSEEAGSYEQYF.

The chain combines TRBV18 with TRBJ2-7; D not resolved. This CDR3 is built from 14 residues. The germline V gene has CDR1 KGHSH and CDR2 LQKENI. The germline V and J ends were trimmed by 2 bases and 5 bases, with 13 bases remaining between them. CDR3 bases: TGTGCCAGCTCACCAAAGGTCAGTACCCACGAGCAGTACTTC. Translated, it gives CASSPKVSTHEQYF. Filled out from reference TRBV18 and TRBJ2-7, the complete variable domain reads NAGVMQNPRHLVRRRGQEARLRCSPMKGHSHVYWYRQLPEEGLKFMVYLQKENIIDESGMPKERFSAEFPKEGPSILRIQQVVRGDSAAYFCASSPKVSTHEQYFGPGTRLTVT.

The CDR3 loop reads CASSQERASGAETQYF. DNA of the CDR3: TGCGCCAGCAGCCAAGAAAGAGCTAGCGGGGCTGAGACCCAGTACTTC. The rearrangement joins TRBV4-3 to TRBJ2-5, with TRBD2 matching over 9 bases. The CDR3 is 16 residues long. Germline-derived CDR1 and CDR2 are LGHNA and YSLEER. V lost 0 bases and J lost 5; bases outside the gene matches: 7.

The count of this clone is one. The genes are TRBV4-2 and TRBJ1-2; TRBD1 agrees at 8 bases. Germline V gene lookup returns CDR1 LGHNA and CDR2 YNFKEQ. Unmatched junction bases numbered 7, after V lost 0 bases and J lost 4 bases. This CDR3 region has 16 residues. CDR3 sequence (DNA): TGTGCCAGCAGCCAAGATCCCCAGGGGGCGGCCTATGGCTACACCTTC. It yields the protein CASSQDPQGAAYGYTF.

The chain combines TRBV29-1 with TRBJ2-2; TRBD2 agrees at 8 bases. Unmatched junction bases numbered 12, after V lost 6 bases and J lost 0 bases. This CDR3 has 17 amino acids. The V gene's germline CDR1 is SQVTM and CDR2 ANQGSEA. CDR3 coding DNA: TGCAGCGTGGGACTAGTGGGCAAACCTTCGAACACCGGGGAGCTGTTTTTT. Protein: CSVGLVGKPSNTGELFF.

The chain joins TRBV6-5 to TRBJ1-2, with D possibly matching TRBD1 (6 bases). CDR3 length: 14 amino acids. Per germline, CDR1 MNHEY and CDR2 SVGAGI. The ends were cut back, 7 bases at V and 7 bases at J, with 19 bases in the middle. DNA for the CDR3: TGTGCCAGCACCCCCCCCCGGGGGCAGGGTGGCTACACCTTC. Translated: CASTPPRGQGGYTF.

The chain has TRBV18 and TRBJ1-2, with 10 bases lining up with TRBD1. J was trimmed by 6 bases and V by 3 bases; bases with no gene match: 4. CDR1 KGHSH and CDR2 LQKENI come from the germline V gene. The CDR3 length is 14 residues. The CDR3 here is CASSPGTGDDGYTF. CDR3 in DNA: TGTGCCAGCTCACCCGGGACAGGGGACGATGGCTACACCTTC.

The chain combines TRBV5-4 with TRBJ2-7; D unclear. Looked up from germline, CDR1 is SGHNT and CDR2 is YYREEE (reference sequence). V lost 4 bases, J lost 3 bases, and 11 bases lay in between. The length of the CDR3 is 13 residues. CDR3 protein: CASSRPEHYEQYF. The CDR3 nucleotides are TGTGCCAGCAGCCGGCCGGAACACTACGAGCAGTACTTC. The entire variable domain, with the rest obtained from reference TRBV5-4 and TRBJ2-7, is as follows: ETGVTQSPTHLIKTRGQQVTLRCSSQSGHNTVSWYQQALGQGPQFIFQYYREEENGRGNFPPRFSGLQFPNYSSELNVNALELDDSALYLCASSRPEHYEQYFGPGTRLTVT.

The chain's CDR3 is CASSREGSSYGYTF. The DNA of the CDR3 is TGTGCCAGCAGCCGTGAGGGGTCTTCCTATGGCTACACCTTC. The chain carries TRBV6-4 and TRBJ1-2; TRBD1 might be the D (5 bases). The V gene's germline CDR1 is MRHNA and CDR2 SNTAGT. The CDR3 has 14 amino acids. Trimming removed 6 bases at V and 4 bases at J, with 15 bases between.

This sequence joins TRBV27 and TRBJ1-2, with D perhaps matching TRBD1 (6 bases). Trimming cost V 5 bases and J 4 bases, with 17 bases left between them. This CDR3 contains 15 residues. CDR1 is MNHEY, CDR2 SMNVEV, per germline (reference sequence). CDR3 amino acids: CASSPAKGGVYGYTF. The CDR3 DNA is TGTGCCAGCAGTCCGGCCAAGGGGGGGGTCTATGGCTACACCTTC.